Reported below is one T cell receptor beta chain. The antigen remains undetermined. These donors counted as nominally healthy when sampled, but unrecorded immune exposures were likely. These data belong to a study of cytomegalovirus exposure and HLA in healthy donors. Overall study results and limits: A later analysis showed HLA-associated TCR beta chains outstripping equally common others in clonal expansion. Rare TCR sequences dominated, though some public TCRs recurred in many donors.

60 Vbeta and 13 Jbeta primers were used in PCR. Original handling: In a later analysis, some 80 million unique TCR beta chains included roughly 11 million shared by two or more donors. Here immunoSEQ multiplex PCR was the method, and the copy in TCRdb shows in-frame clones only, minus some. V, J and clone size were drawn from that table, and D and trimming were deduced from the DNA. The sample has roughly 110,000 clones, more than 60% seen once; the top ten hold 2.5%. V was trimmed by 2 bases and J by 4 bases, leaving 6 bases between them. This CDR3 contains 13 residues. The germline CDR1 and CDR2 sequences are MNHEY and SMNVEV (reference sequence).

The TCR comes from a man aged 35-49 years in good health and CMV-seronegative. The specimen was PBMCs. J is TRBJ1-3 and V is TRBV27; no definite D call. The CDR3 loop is CASSLREGNTIYF. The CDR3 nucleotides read TGTGCCAGCAGTTTAAGGGAGGGAAACACCATATATTTT.